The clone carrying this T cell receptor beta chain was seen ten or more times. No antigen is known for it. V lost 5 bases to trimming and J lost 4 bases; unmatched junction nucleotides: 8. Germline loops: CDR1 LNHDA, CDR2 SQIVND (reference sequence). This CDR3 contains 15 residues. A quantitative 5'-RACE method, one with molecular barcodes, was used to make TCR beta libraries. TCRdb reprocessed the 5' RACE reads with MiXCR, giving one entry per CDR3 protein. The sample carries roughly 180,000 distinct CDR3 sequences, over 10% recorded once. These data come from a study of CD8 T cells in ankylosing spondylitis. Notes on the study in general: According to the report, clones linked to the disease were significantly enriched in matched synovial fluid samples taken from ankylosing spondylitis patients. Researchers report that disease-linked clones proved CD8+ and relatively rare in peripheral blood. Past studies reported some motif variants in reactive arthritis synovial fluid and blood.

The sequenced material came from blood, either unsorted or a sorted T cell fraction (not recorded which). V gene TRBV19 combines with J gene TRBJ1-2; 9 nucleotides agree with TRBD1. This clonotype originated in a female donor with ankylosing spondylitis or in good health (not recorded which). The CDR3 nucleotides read TGTGCCAGTAGTGAACACAGGGGGCAAGGCTATGGCTACACCTTC. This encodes CASSEHRGQGYGYTF.